A selection of T cell receptor beta chains follows, all from one sample in a study of siplizumab effects on memory and regulatory T cells. Assay used: immunoSEQ multiplex PCR; TCRdb lists only in-frame clones, some missing. The table records approximately 94,000 clones, 75% to 95% of them present only once. Sequenced input: CD4+ T cells sorted from blood. Receptors were obtained from a human donor in good health. Both conserved end residues are part of each CDR3. The order of the fields is CDR3 protein, CDR3 DNA, CDR3 length, V gene, D gene, J gene, clone size. A D gene is named only where the DNA matches it firmly. Some rows have no size entry. The others give once, few or many, or a class for an expanded clone.

CASSLVAGGDEKLFF,TGCGCCAGCAGCTTGGTTGCGGGGGGAGATGAAAAACTGTTTTTT,15,TRBV5-1,-,TRBJ1-4,-
CASGRDTKWEQYF,TGTGCTAGTGGACGGGACACCAAGTGGGAGCAGTACTTC,13,TRBV12-5,-,TRBJ2-7,-
CAWRGPGGYGYTF,TGTGCCTGGAGGGGACCGGGTGGCTATGGCTACACCTTC,13,TRBV30,-,TRBJ1-2,-
CASSPGLAGGIDTQYF,TGTGCCAGCAGCCCCGGTTTAGCGGGGGGGATAGATACGCAGTATTTT,16,TRBV5-4,TRBD2,TRBJ2-3,-
CSVGFRERLYEKLFF,TGCAGCGTGGGATTCAGGGAGAGACTTTATGAAAAACTGTTTTTT,15,TRBV29-1,-,TRBJ1-4,-
CASSIRASGGFSANTGELFF,TGTGCCAGCAGTATTCGGGCTAGCGGGGGGTTTTCCGCGAACACCGGGGAGCTGTTTTTT,20,TRBV2,TRBD2,TRBJ2-2,-
CASSRDSYSPLHF,TGTGCCAGCAGCCGGGACAGCTATTCACCCCTCCACTTT,13,TRBV7-9,TRBD1,TRBJ1-6,-
CSVDRDSYGYTF,TGCAGCGTTGACAGGGACAGCTATGGCTACACCTTC,12,TRBV29-1,TRBD1,TRBJ1-2,-
CASKTVNTEAFF,TGTGCCAGTAAGACAGTGAACACTGAAGCTTTCTTT,12,TRBV6-5,-,TRBJ1-1,-
CASRPLQTGTIYF,TGTGCCAGCAGACCCCTCCAGACAGGCACCATATATTTT,13,TRBV6-6,-,TRBJ1-3,-
CASSSANEQYF,TGCGCCAGCAGCTCAGCTAATGAGCAGTACTTC,11,TRBV5-1,-,TRBJ2-7,-
CASSLSGTDDSPLHF,TGTGCCAGCAGTCTCTCCGGGACAGACGATTCACCCCTCCACTTT,15,TRBV6-1,TRBD1,TRBJ1-6,once
CASSFTYRGRNSGNTIYF,TGTGCCAGCAGTTTTACCTACAGGGGGCGAAACTCTGGAAACACCATATATTTT,18,TRBV27,TRBD1,TRBJ1-3,-
CASSQQGGNEQFF,TGTGCCAGCAGCCAACAGGGTGGGAATGAGCAGTTCTTC,13,TRBV5-4,-,TRBJ2-1,-
CASSQKTGMNTEAFF,TGTGCCAGCAGCCAGAAGACAGGGATGAACACTGAAGCTTTCTTT,15,TRBV5-4,TRBD1,TRBJ1-1,few